This T cell receptor (beta chain) came from a study of OX40 agonist ivuxolimab in advanced cancers. Overall study context: Aged roughly 20 to 79 with a mean of roughly 65 years, they were 82.7% male.

The method was immunoSEQ multiplex PCR; TCRdb's version includes in-frame clones alone and lacks a portion of them. The sample includes approximately 61,000 clones, 70% to 90% of them seen just once. The V gene end was trimmed by 4 bases and the J gene end by 0 bases; junction bases not matched to a gene: 5. The CDR3 length is 16 residues. Per the germline V gene, CDR1 is KGHSH and CDR2 is LQKENI. The gene calls are TRBV18 and TRBJ1-2; 10 bases are shared with TRBD1. The sequencing used CD4+ or CD8+ T cells sorted from blood, collected in a trial of the OX40 agonist ivuxolimab. This receptor was obtained from an adult with an advanced solid tumor such as melanoma, head and neck, liver or kidney cancer. The CDR3 coding sequence is TGTGCCAGCTCACGGGACAGGGGAAACCCTAACTATGGCTACACCTTC. It yields the protein CASSRDRGNPNYGYTF.